This T cell receptor (beta chain) was documented in a study of shared clonotypes between healthy human individuals (dated by TCRdb to 2020 to 2021). At the level of the whole study: A couple of women and a few men aged 18 to 49 years were included in the cohort. Each donor's leukapheresis produced roughly between about 0.8 and 8.9 billion PBMCs. To estimate repertoire size and how much clonotype sharing occurs between individuals, the study deeply sequenced the blood TCR repertoires of about five healthy adults. To increase sequencing depth and limit assay-specific biases, TCR repertoire library preparation and sequencing were carried out by different laboratories using diverse techniques.

Using the deep immunoSEQ assay, TCR CDR3 regions were amplified from genomic DNA by multiplex PCR. For each cell subset, the extracted genomic DNA was distributed evenly across all wells of several immunoSEQ 96-well plates, and each plate served as one replicate. For unsorted PBMC, each replicate PCR was loaded with about 270 ng genomic DNA, equivalent to roughly 33,000 T cell genomes. Unsorted PBMC genomic DNA was sequenced across ten immunoSEQ deep assay plates. The purified libraries were quantified using a Qubit 3.0 fluorometer, sized with a Bioanalyzer 2100, and then quantified again using the KAPA Library Quantification kit. A separate single-read 150-cycle Illumina NextSeq 550 flow cell was used to sequence each immunoSEQ 96-well plate. The original pipeline was this. Because the immunoSEQ output held only junctional sequences and lacked quality scores, the filtering could not match the filtering applied to full-length reads. To assign V/J genes and CDR3, sequences were annotated using PyIR, a Python wrapper for IgBLAST v1.9, with IMGT germline references. Any read was removed if the V/J assignment was weak (E-value above 1e-6), the CDR3 was missing, or the read contained stop codons, out-of-frame junctions, or ambiguous translated residues. V3J clonotypes were defined as sequences sharing an identical inferred V gene, J gene, and CDR3 amino acid sequence. The percentage overlap between two repertoires was calculated by dividing the number of shared unique clonotypes by the size of the smaller repertoire. RTK rarefaction, the Chao1 estimator, and Recon v2.1 estimates of unobserved clonotypes were used to assess repertoire richness. TCRdb re-hosts the immuneACCESS table, in-frame sequences only. Its copies lack some clones; in the studies checked, an unresolved V gene accounts for under half of them, and the cause for the rest is not known. V, J and clone size are those of that table, while D and trimming were read from the DNA. Here the sample has approximately 500,000 clones; around 73% occur a single time. 9.5% to 15% of the sample comes from the top ten.

What the research found in general, with its limitations: Because the study included only a small number of donors, the genetic and exposure-history diversity represented was limited. Sampling was restricted to blood, and TCR repertoires in tissue are likely to differ from TCR repertoires in blood. Pairwise subsampling indicated that sequencing depth was expected to affect the degree of clonotype sharing among donors.

This clone was seen a single time. Its cognate antigen has yet to be identified. Base qualities are not provided; no much larger clone lies one nucleotide away. The donors were healthy, HIV-negative adults with no recently reported acute infections or vaccinations. Every donor was a Caucasian adult residing in Nashville, Tennessee, USA. For unsorted samples, 70 million to 95 million PBMCs were counted, and genomic DNA was extracted using the QIAamp DNA Blood Mini kit. Blood was collected by leukapheresis, and PBMCs were isolated by Ficoll-Histopaque density gradient centrifugation and then cryopreserved in liquid nitrogen vapor phase. CDR1 SEHNR and CDR2 FQNEAQ are derived from the germline V gene (reference sequence). Measured from the cysteine to the phenylalanine, the CDR3 is 16 residues long. Only CDR3 DNA is held: 48 bases, read in frame from base 1. V is pared back by 5 bases and J by 3 bases, with 17 bases lying between the germline termini.

The V and J segments used are TRBV7-9 and TRBJ2-1; the D segment may tentatively be TRBD1 or TRBD2, each giving 5 matched bases. This receptor was identified in a woman aged 40 to 50 in good health. Some clones in this sample may be carry-over from other donors' samples. Input material: PBMCs. In nucleotide form, the sequence is TGTGCCAGCAGCCCACTGGGGCTAGCAGACTACAATGAGCAGTTCTTC. It encodes CASSPLGLADYNEQFF. Joined to the reference TRBV7-9 and TRBJ2-1 proteins, this CDR3 gives the full variable domain: DTGVSQNPRHKITKRGQNVTFRCDPISEHNRLYWYRQTLGQGPEFLTYFQNEAQLEKSRLLSDRFSAERPKGSFSTLEIQRTEQGDSAMYLCASSPLGLADYNEQFFGPGTRLTVL.